The clone carrying this TCR beta chain was counted a few times. Its specificity is unknown. This record comes from a study of metastatic and nonmetastatic thyroid tumors. About the research overall: The study looked at repertoires side by side in blood and in tumor or nodule tissue from malignant and benign thyroid patients. Whole-study results and caveats: Significantly higher TCR beta diversity was reportedly seen in malignant thyroid tumors than benign nodules, in blood and tumor.

The CDR3 extends over 14 amino acids. Trimming shortened V by 5 bases and J by 1 base, and 11 bases separated the two germline ends. Original processing methods: CDR3 differences across clinicopathological groups were used to build a distant-metastasis classifier for papillary thyroid cancer. Using MiXCR, TCRdb reanalyzed the PCR reads. TCRdb, not the authors, supplied the V and J calls. The table includes more than 8,000 clones, approximately 44% detected once. No patient received treatment before thyroid surgery. This clonotype was sampled from a male donor with papillary thyroid cancer or a benign thyroid nodule (not recorded which). Some clones in this sample may be carry-over from other donors' samples. Sequences were obtained from tumor tissue. This chain links TRBV12-3 or TRBV12-4 with TRBJ1-1; D remains unclear. The CDR3 DNA is TGTGCCAGCAGTCATGGACTGACGAACACTGAAGCTTTCTTT. It translates to CASSHGLTNTEAFF.